The 5 T cell receptor beta chains below all came from one sample that was sequenced in a study of CD8 T cells in ankylosing spondylitis. One entry per CDR3 protein, called by TCRdb with MiXCR from the 5' RACE reads. In the table there are about 240,000 distinct CDR3 sequences, less than 10% of which are singletons. The sample consisted of blood, either unsorted or a sorted T cell fraction (not recorded which). These receptors were taken from a male donor with ankylosing spondylitis or in good health (not recorded which).

This clonotype was counted ten times or more. The chain uses TRBV4-3 and TRBJ1-2, with no clear D. The length of the CDR3 is 15 residues. V lost 0 bases and J 6 bases, leaving 14 bases between the germline ends. Germline-derived CDR1 and CDR2 are LGHNA and YSLEER. CDR3 in DNA: TGCGCCAGCAGCCAAGATCGAAGTGATCTGAATGGCTACACCTTC. This sequence encodes CASSQDRSDLNGYTF.

This clonotype was recorded a few times. The genes are TRBV29-1 and TRBJ2-7; the match to TRBD1 covers 12 bases. After removal of 4 bases from V and 4 bases from J, the junction contained 8 bases not matched to a gene. Germline V lookup: CDR1 SQVTM, CDR2 ANQGSEA. The CDR3 sequence is 15 residues long. The CDR3 loop is CSVVPVGQGAYEQYF. Here the CDR3 DNA reads TGCAGCGTTGTCCCAGTGGGACAGGGGGCTTACGAGCAGTACTTC.

The chain uses TRBV5-6 and TRBJ1-6; D call uncertain. Trimming removed 4 bases from V and 0 bases from J, with 17 bases in between. The CDR3 contains 18 residues. The germline gives CDR1 SGHDT, CDR2 YYEEEE. The DNA for the CDR3 is TGTGCCAGCAGCCCGGGAGCGGGATTAAGCTCCTATAATTCACCCCTCCACTTT. It encodes CASSPGAGLSSYNSPLHF.

This clonotype appeared many times. The chain is built from TRBV6-2 or TRBV6-3 and TRBJ1-2; D uncertain. The CDR3 is 14 amino acids. Germline V gene sequence: CDR1 MNHEY, CDR2 SVGEGT. Deletions cut 4 bases from V and 4 bases from J, with 13 bases between. CDR3 coding DNA: TGTGCCAGCAGTTCTCTGACGGGGATCTATGGCTACACCTTC. Translating gives CASSSLTGIYGYTF.

The rearrangement uses TRBV6-2 or TRBV6-3 and TRBJ1-1; D unclear. The CDR3 extends over 15 amino acids. From germline, CDR1 is MNHEY and CDR2 SVGEGT. V was trimmed by 5 bases and J by 1 base, leaving 14 bases between them. In nucleotides, the CDR3 is TGTGCCAGCAGTGTGTTACGTGGAACGAACACTGAAGCTTTCTTT. This encodes CASSVLRGTNTEAFF.